The 9 T cell receptor beta chains below come from one sample, sequenced in a study of shared clonotypes between healthy human individuals. The protocol was immunoSEQ multiplex PCR, while the TCRdb copy is restricted to in-frame clones and leaves out a portion. The repertoire holds about 800,000 clones, with 96% as singletons. Naive CD8 cells, CD45RO-negative and positively selected for CCR7, excluded terminally differentiated effector memory CD45RA+ cells. Input material: naive CD8+ T cells sorted from blood. These receptors were collected from a man aged 25 to 45 in good health.

This chain connects TRBV27 to TRBJ2-6; no clear D. Germline CDR1 reads MNHEY; CDR2 reads SMNVEV (reference sequence). The CDR3 totals 15 residues. Trimming shortened V by 3 bases and J by 0 bases, and 6 bases separated the two germline ends. CDR3 loop: CASSLASSGANVLTF. In nucleotides, the CDR3 is TGTGCCAGCAGTTTGGCGAGCTCTGGGGCCAACGTCCTGACTTTC.

V is TRBV14 and J is TRBJ2-7; D unresolved. Germline V gene data show CDR1 as SGHDN and CDR2 as FVKESK. The CDR3 extends over 12 amino acids. Trimming took off 4 bases at V and 9 bases at J, with 13 bases between the two ends. The CDR3, as DNA: TGTGCCAGCAGCCGTGGGTCCACGGGGCAGTACTTC. Its protein product is CASSRGSTGQYF.

Details on this clone: At one of its ends the junction is not consistent with the germline gene, which may arise from a read error. This CDR3 is also generated by other DNA sequences in the sample. This chain links TRBV7-7 with TRBJ2-5; D tentatively fits TRBD1 or TRBD2 (5 bases each). The CDR3 has 14 residues. CDR1 SSHAT and CDR2 FNYEAQ come from the germline V gene (reference sequence). In nucleotides, the CDR3 is TGTGCTAGCAGCTTTGGGACGGGGAGCGAGACCCAGTACTTC. Amino acids: CASSFGTGSETQYF.

This chain uses TRBV29-1 with TRBJ2-5; 10 positions match TRBD1. The J call may be incorrect, as the DNA end agrees better with TRBJ2-7. Germline loops: CDR1 SQVTM, CDR2 ANQGSEA. The CDR3 runs to 15 residues. The CDR3 spells CSVEVPGTGEYEQYF. CDR3 nucleotide sequence: TGCAGCGTTGAAGTTCCGGGGACAGGGGAATACGAGCAGTACTTC.

V and J are TRBV13 and TRBJ2-3, with D uncertain. The V gene lost 5 bases and the J gene lost 2 bases, with 11 bases spanning the gap. The CDR3 consists of 14 residues. Germline V gene sequence: CDR1 PRHDT, CDR2 FYEKMQ (reference sequence). The CDR3 sequence is CASSPSSDTDTQYF. CDR3 bases: TGTGCCAGCAGCCCGAGCTCCGACACAGATACGCAGTATTTT. Looking up the rest from reference TRBV13 and TRBJ2-3 gives the full variable domain: AAGVIQSPRHLIKEKRETATLKCYPIPRHDTVYWYQQGPGQDPQFLISFYEKMQSDKGSIPDRFSAQQFSDYHSELNMSSLELGDSALYFCASSPSSDTDTQYFGPGTRLTVL.

V is TRBV7-9 and J is TRBJ2-1; 7 nucleotides align to TRBD1. Germline V CDR1 and CDR2: SEHNR, FQNEAQ (reference sequence). The CDR3 runs 19 residues. The ends lost 1 base at V and 7 bases at J; junction bases unmatched: 19. CDR3: CASSLVGTATDWRWNEQFF. In nucleotides, the CDR3 is TGTGCCAGCAGCTTAGTAGGGACAGCCACAGATTGGAGGTGGAATGAGCAGTTCTTC.

The chain employs TRBV6-6 and TRBJ2-1; D gene unclear. Germline V gene data show CDR1 as MNHNY and CDR2 as SVGAGI (reference sequence). V lost 3 bases and J 8 bases, leaving 8 bases between the germline ends. This CDR3 spans 12 amino acids. CDR3 loop: CASSYREDEQFF. The CDR3 region has the DNA TGTGCCAGCAGTTATCGAGAGGATGAGCAGTTCTTC.

The sample holds one count of this clone. The gene calls are TRBV2 and TRBJ2-7; no firm D call. Germline V gene lookup returns CDR1 SNHLY and CDR2 FYNNEI. V was pared by 8 bases and J by 0 bases, with 20 bases between. This CDR3 is built from 16 residues. CDR3 protein: CASQPVLRSSSYEQYF. The CDR3 DNA reads TGTGCCAGCCAGCCCGTTCTACGGTCCAGCTCCTACGAGCAGTACTTC.

The chain joins TRBV11-2 to TRBJ2-3; 11 bases agree with TRBD2. The CDR3 is 14 amino acids. Per the germline V gene, CDR1 is SGHAT and CDR2 is FQNNGV. Trimming removed 8 bases from V and 2 bases from J; junction bases left unmatched: 3. CDR3 loop: CASYSGRVTDTQYF. In nucleotides, the CDR3 is TGTGCCAGCTATAGCGGGAGGGTCACAGATACGCAGTATTTT.